Following are 32 T cell receptor beta chains from one sample sequenced in a study of T-cell reconstitution after alpha-beta-depleted transplantation in children. Preparation of the TCRbeta library was carried out with unique molecular identifiers. TCRdb redid the calling of the PCR reads with MiXCR, one entry per CDR3 protein. The table includes approximately 85,000 distinct CDR3 sequences, 13% to 15% detected once. The specimen comprised PBMCs, mostly from graft donor cells, sampled 180 days after TCRalphabeta/CD19-depleted stem cell transplant. Receptors were obtained from a male patient between 2 and 15 years old who had a stem cell transplant for acute lymphoblastic leukemia, so the T cells may come from the graft donor.

At least ten counts were recorded for this clonotype. The chain is built from TRBV27 and TRBJ2-5; D might be TRBD1 or TRBD2, each matching 5 bases. V lost 8 bases and J 5 bases, leaving 15 bases between the germline ends. The CDR3 totals 13 residues. CDR1 MNHEY and CDR2 SMNVEV come from the germline V gene (reference sequence). Written as DNA, the CDR3 is TGTGCCAGCTCCCAGGGAGAGGCGGAGACCCAGTACTTC. It translates to CASSQGEAETQYF.

The chain is built from TRBV4-3 and TRBJ2-3; the match to TRBD1 covers 9 bases. The junction had 3 bases not matched to a gene; V was cut back by 3 bases and J by 5 bases. Germline CDR1 LGHNA, CDR2 YSLEER. The CDR3 sequence is 14 residues long. The CDR3 protein is CASSQRQGGDTQYF. The CDR3 nucleotides are TGCGCCAGCAGCCAGAGACAGGGGGGAGATACGCAGTATTTT.

This clonotype has just a few counts. This chain uses TRBV18 with TRBJ2-7, with a tentative D call TRBD1 (5 bases). This CDR3 region has 14 residues. Trimming removed 0 bases from V and 1 base from J, with 7 bases in between. Germline CDR1 and CDR2: KGHSH and LQKENI. CDR3 amino acids: CASSPPTVSYEQYF. For the CDR3, the DNA is TGTGCCAGCTCACCACCGACAGTGTCCTACGAGCAGTACTTC.

This clonotype was seen only a few times. The V call is TRBV15, the J call TRBJ1-5; 7 nucleotides line up with TRBD1. The V segment lost 6 bases and the J segment 5 bases; nucleotides outside the gene matches: 13. CDR1 LNHNV and CDR2 YYDKDF come from the germline V gene (reference sequence). This CDR3 region has 16 residues. CDR3 residues: CATSRMTGRGHQPQHF. The CDR3 DNA reads as TGTGCCACCAGTAGGATGACAGGGCGCGGGCATCAGCCCCAGCATTTT.

This clonotype was seen only a few times. CDR3 bases: TGTGCCAGCAGTCTCGGACTAGCGGGTGTCAACATTCAGTACTTC. This sequence encodes CASSLGLAGVNIQYF. The chain carries TRBV12-3 or TRBV12-4 and TRBJ2-4; 11 nucleotides agree with TRBD2. With V trimmed by 5 bases and J by 7 bases, 7 bases remained unmatched. The CDR3 covers 15 residues.

This clonotype has just a few counts. The V call is TRBV11-2, the J call TRBJ2-1, with D possibly being TRBD2 (6 bases). Germline CDR1 is SGHAT and CDR2 is FQNNGV. The V end was cut by 1 base, the J end by 0 bases, with 16 bases between. The CDR3 covers 18 residues. This CDR3 is CASSLVGLAKSSYNEQFF. CDR3 bases: TGTGCCAGCAGCTTAGTCGGCCTAGCGAAGAGCTCCTACAATGAGCAGTTCTTC.

This clonotype was seen a handful of times. This chain joins TRBV7-2 and TRBJ1-4; tentatively, D is TRBD1 (6 bases). The CDR3 runs 16 residues. V dropped 0 bases and J dropped 8 bases, with 16 bases sitting between them. CDR1 is SGHTA and CDR2 is FQGNSA in the germline V gene. CDR3 protein: CASSLARQGPREKLFF. The CDR3 DNA reads as TGTGCCAGCAGCTTAGCGCGTCAGGGGCCCAGGGAAAAACTGTTTTTT.

This clonotype was picked up a small number of times. The rearrangement joins TRBV4-3 to TRBJ1-1; 7 positions agree with TRBD1. The CDR3 covers 15 residues. V shed 3 bases, J shed 3 bases, and the junction held 7 bases outside the gene matches. CDR1 LGHNA and CDR2 YSLEER come from the germline V gene. CDR3 DNA sequence: TGCGCCAGCAGCCACCAGACAGGGCGGGACACTGAAGCTTTCTTT. It encodes CASSHQTGRDTEAFF.

V and J are TRBV4-2 and TRBJ1-4; possible D gene TRBD1, 5 bases. V was shortened by 0 bases and J by 8 bases, with 13 bases between the two germline ends. The CDR3 runs to 15 residues. From germline, CDR1 is LGHNA and CDR2 YNFKEQ. The CDR3 sequence is CASSQDGGFREKLFF. The CDR3 DNA is TGTGCCAGCAGCCAAGATGGGGGATTCCGGGAAAAACTGTTTTTT.

The chain recombines TRBV20-1 with TRBJ1-5, with D hard to call. Trimming took 5 bases from V and 0 from J, leaving 23 bases between them. The CDR3 covers 18 residues. Germline V gives CDR1 DFQATT, CDR2 SNEGSKA (reference sequence). DNA for the CDR3: TGCAGTGCTCGACCAGAACGCCCCGGCCTTAATAGCAATCAGCCCCAGCATTTT. Protein product: CSARPERPGLNSNQPQHF.

This clonotype was seen just once. The chain has TRBV25-1 and TRBJ2-4; 8 bases line up with TRBD1. The CDR3 length is 15 residues. The J segment lost 6 bases and the V segment lost 1 base, leaving 5 bases of the junction unmatched. Looked up from germline, CDR1 is MGHDK and CDR2 is SYGVNS. CDR3 in DNA: TGTGCCAGCAGTGAATTAGGACAGGGTGGAAACATTCAGTACTTC. Translating gives CASSELGQGGNIQYF. The whole variable domain, remainder taken from reference TRBV25-1 and TRBJ2-4, is EADIYQTPRYLVIGTGKKITLECSQTMGHDKMYWYQQDPGMELHLIHYSYGVNSTEKGDLSSESTVSRIRTEHFPLTLESARPSHTSQYLCASSELGQGGNIQYFGAGTRLSVL.

This chain joins TRBV27 and TRBJ2-1, with D possibly matching TRBD2 (5 bases). The V gene lost 1 base and the J gene lost 8 bases, with 9 bases spanning the gap. The CDR3 is 13 residues long. Germline V gives CDR1 MNHEY, CDR2 SMNVEV (reference sequence). CDR3 protein: CASSLWARDEQFF. CDR3 in DNA: TGTGCCAGCAGTTTATGGGCGCGGGATGAGCAGTTCTTC.

There are many counts of this clonotype. J is TRBJ1-4 and V is TRBV7-2; possibly TRBD1 for D (5 bases). Per the germline V gene, CDR1 is SGHTA and CDR2 is FQGNSA. V dropped 5 bases and J dropped 0 bases, with 10 bases sitting between them. The CDR3 covers 15 residues. The chain's CDR3 is CASSLVRATNEKLFF. The CDR3 DNA reads as TGTGCCAGCAGCCTCGTCAGGGCAACTAATGAAAAACTGTTTTTT. Full variable domain (remainder filled in from reference TRBV7-2 and TRBJ1-4): GAGVSQSPSNKVTEKGKDVELRCDPISGHTALYWYRQSLGQGLEFLIYFQGNSAPDKSGLPSDRFSAERTGGSVSTLTIQRTQQEDSAVYLCASSLVRATNEKLFFGSGTQLSVL.

Only a few counts were recorded for this clonotype. The chain links TRBV29-1 to TRBJ1-2; TRBD1 matches at 8 bases. Germline values: CDR1 SQVTM, CDR2 ANQGSEA. There are 13 residues in the CDR3. Trimming at V came to 6 bases and at J to 6 bases, leaving 9 bases not matched to a gene. This chain's CDR3 is CSVTQGAPDGYTF. The CDR3 DNA reads as TGCAGCGTGACCCAGGGGGCGCCGGATGGCTACACCTTC. Based on the CDR3 plus reference TRBV29-1 and TRBJ1-2, the full variable domain is SAVISQKPSRDICQRGTSLTIQCQVDSQVTMMFWYRQQPGQSLTLIATANQGSEATYESGFVIDKFPISRPNLTFSTLTVSNMSPEDSSIYLCSVTQGAPDGYTFGSGTRLTVV.

There are many counts of this clonotype. The chain joins TRBV5-1 to TRBJ2-1; 7 bases map to TRBD1. CDR3 size: 15 residues. Trimming took 4 bases from V and 3 from J; bases not matched to a gene: 7. The germline V gene encodes CDR1 SGHRS and CDR2 YFSETQ. The CDR3: CASSVTGTVYNEQFF. The CDR3 coding sequence is TGCGCCAGCAGCGTTACCGGGACAGTCTACAATGAGCAGTTCTTC.

This clonotype appeared a few times. The V call is TRBV7-2, the J call TRBJ2-3; D is uncertain. CDR3 size: 17 residues. Germline V gives CDR1 SGHTA, CDR2 FQGNSA. Trimming removed 5 bases from V and 0 bases from J, with 18 bases in between. CDR3 sequence (DNA): TGTGCCAGCAGCCCAAAGAACCGTTCCCCTAGCACAGATACGCAGTATTTT. Amino acids: CASSPKNRSPSTDTQYF. The whole variable domain, remainder taken from reference TRBV7-2 and TRBJ2-3, is GAGVSQSPSNKVTEKGKDVELRCDPISGHTALYWYRQSLGQGLEFLIYFQGNSAPDKSGLPSDRFSAERTGGSVSTLTIQRTQQEDSAVYLCASSPKNRSPSTDTQYFGPGTRLTVL.

This clonotype was counted between two and nine times. The chain has TRBV5-1 and TRBJ2-1, with 8 bases lining up with TRBD1. CDR1 and CDR2 (germline): SGHRS, YFSETQ. The J segment lost 7 bases and the V segment lost 0 bases, leaving 6 bases of the junction unmatched. CDR3 length: 15 amino acids. For the CDR3, the DNA is TGCGCCAGCAGCTTGGATTGGACAGGGTTAAATGAGCAGTTCTTC. Its protein product is CASSLDWTGLNEQFF.

This chain joins TRBV12-3 or TRBV12-4 and TRBJ1-2, with a weak D call TRBD1 (5 bases). The CDR3 totals 14 residues. V lost 4 bases and J lost 0, with 9 bases in between. CDR3 sequence (DNA): TGTGCCAGCAGTTCGACAGCTACTAACTATGGCTACACCTTC. Translated: CASSSTATNYGYTF.

This clonotype came up a few times. The chain joins TRBV7-9 to TRBJ2-7, with 7 bases that match TRBD2. The V and J ends lost 3 bases and 7 bases, in that order; junction bases with no gene match: 15. CDR3 length equals 16 residues. Per germline, CDR1 SEHNR and CDR2 FQNEAQ (reference sequence). Here the CDR3 reads CASSFPRGGAPREQYF. CDR3 nucleotides: TGTGCCAGCAGCTTCCCACGCGGGGGAGCTCCTAGGGAGCAGTACTTC.

The chain carries TRBV12-3 or TRBV12-4 and TRBJ2-7; possible D gene TRBD2, 6 bases. The CDR3 length is 14 residues. The V and J ends lost 7 bases and 1 base respectively, with 14 bases between them. Here the CDR3 DNA reads TGTGCCAGCACCTCACGGGGGATTTCCTACGAGCAGTACTTC. As protein: CASTSRGISYEQYF.

A few counts support this clonotype. The chain links TRBV4-3 to TRBJ2-7; 7 bases are shared with TRBD2. There are 16 residues in the CDR3. J gave up 9 bases and V 1 base, and 15 bases lay outside the gene matches. In germline, CDR1 is LGHNA, CDR2 YSLEER. The CDR3 sequence: CASSQAIAGVPVGQYF. The CDR3 DNA follows: TGCGCCAGCAGCCAAGCTATCGCGGGGGTACCGGTTGGGCAGTACTTC.

The CDR3 DNA follows: TGTGCCAGCTCACCTACTTACAGGGATAACTATGGCTACACCTTC. This encodes CASSPTYRDNYGYTF. The chain employs TRBV18 and TRBJ1-2, with D tentatively TRBD1 (6 bases). Germline CDR1 reads KGHSH; CDR2 reads LQKENI. V gave up 3 bases and J gave up 1 base, with 12 bases separating them. The length of the CDR3 is 15 residues.

In its sample, this clonotype was seen once. The gene calls are TRBV7-2 and TRBJ1-4; TRBD1 might be the D (5 bases). Germline CDR1 and CDR2: SGHTA and FQGNSA. Between the trimmed V and J ends, which lost 3 bases and 12 bases, there was a span of 20 bases. The CDR3 totals 15 residues. Written as DNA, the CDR3 is TGTACCAGCAGCTTGGCAGGGCTACCTACTGTAGAACTGTTTTTT. It encodes CTSSLAGLPTVELFF.

The chain combines TRBV6-6 with TRBJ2-3; no clear D gene. Germline V lookup: CDR1 MNHNY, CDR2 SVGAGI (reference sequence). V shed 7 bases and J shed 5 bases, with 7 bases lying between them. The CDR3 has 11 residues. DNA for the CDR3: TGTGCCAGCATTCTGAAAGATACGCAGTATTTT. Its translation is CASILKDTQYF.

This clonotype was seen ten or more times. The genes are TRBV10-3 and TRBJ1-1; possibly TRBD1 for D (6 bases). CDR1 is ENHRY, CDR2 SYGVKD, per germline. Trimming left V 4 bases short and J 3 bases short, with 9 bases between. CDR3 size: 13 residues. The CDR3 loop reads CAISVRGDTEAFF. DNA of the CDR3: TGTGCCATCAGTGTCAGGGGCGACACTGAAGCTTTCTTT.

The V and J genes are TRBV10-3 and TRBJ2-7; TRBD2 is a possible D gene (5 bases). This CDR3 spans 15 amino acids. Germline V gene data show CDR1 as ENHRY and CDR2 as SYGVKD. The V end lost 5 bases, the J end lost 2 bases, and 16 bases lay between the germline ends. CDR3 region: CAISKGLLETYEQYF. The CDR3 DNA follows: TGTGCCATCAGTAAAGGACTCCTGGAAACCTACGAGCAGTACTTC.

As DNA, the CDR3 is TGTGCCAGCAGCCCCCCGGGGGCTCAACGGCCCCTCCACTTT. It translates to CASSPPGAQRPLHF. V gene TRBV7-2 combines with J gene TRBJ1-6; tentative D call: TRBD1 (6 bases). The CDR3 runs to 14 residues. V shed 5 bases and J shed 13 bases, with 18 bases lying between them. Germline CDR1 SGHTA, CDR2 FQGNSA.

This clonotype appeared a few times. This chain connects TRBV7-9 to TRBJ2-5, with 8 bases matching TRBD2. The germline CDR1 and CDR2 sequences are SEHNR and FQNEAQ (reference sequence). This CDR3 has 15 amino acids. With 5 bases clipped from V and 5 bases from J, the junction kept 10 bases outside the gene matches. CDR3 sequence reads: CASSPTGGPGETQYF. CDR3 in DNA: TGTGCCAGCAGCCCCACGGGAGGGCCGGGGGAGACCCAGTACTTC.

In its sample, this clonotype was seen a few times. The chain recombines TRBV5-4 with TRBJ1-2; the D gene is possibly TRBD1 (6 bases). V lost 1 base and J 8 bases, leaving 12 bases between the germline ends. Germline-derived CDR1 and CDR2 are SGHNT and YYREEE (reference sequence). The CDR3 is 13 residues long. CDR3 DNA sequence: TGTGCCAGCAGCTTGTTGGGGGGGCACGGCTACACCTTC. Protein: CASSLLGGHGYTF.

CDR3 protein: CSVRTAGRETQYF. The CDR3 nucleotides read TGCAGCGTCCGAACGGCAGGGCGGGAGACCCAGTACTTC. The chain combines TRBV29-1 with TRBJ2-5, with D possibly TRBD1 on 5 matching bases. The CDR3 length is 13 residues. V lost 6 bases and J 5 bases, leaving 16 bases between the germline ends. Looked up from germline, CDR1 is SQVTM and CDR2 is ANQGSEA.

This clonotype turned up a few times. This chain links TRBV20-1 with TRBJ2-7; TRBD2 matches 7 bases. CDR1 is DFQATT and CDR2 is SNEGSKA in the germline V gene (reference sequence). J was trimmed by 1 base and V by 5 bases; bases with no gene match: 5. The CDR3 consists of 13 residues. The CDR3 nucleotides read TGCAGTGCTTCGCTTAGCGGGTCCTACGAGCAGTACTTC. Translated: CSASLSGSYEQYF.

This clonotype showed up just a few times. V and J are TRBV5-6 and TRBJ2-1; TRBD1 or TRBD2 may be the D gene (5 bases each). Trimming stripped 1 base from V and 3 bases from J, with 17 bases between. Germline V CDR1 and CDR2: SGHDT, YYEEEE. The CDR3 loop spans 17 amino acids. The CDR3 region is CASSLSKGTRIYNEQFF. The CDR3 DNA is TGTGCCAGCAGCTTGAGTAAGGGGACGAGGATCTACAATGAGCAGTTCTTC.